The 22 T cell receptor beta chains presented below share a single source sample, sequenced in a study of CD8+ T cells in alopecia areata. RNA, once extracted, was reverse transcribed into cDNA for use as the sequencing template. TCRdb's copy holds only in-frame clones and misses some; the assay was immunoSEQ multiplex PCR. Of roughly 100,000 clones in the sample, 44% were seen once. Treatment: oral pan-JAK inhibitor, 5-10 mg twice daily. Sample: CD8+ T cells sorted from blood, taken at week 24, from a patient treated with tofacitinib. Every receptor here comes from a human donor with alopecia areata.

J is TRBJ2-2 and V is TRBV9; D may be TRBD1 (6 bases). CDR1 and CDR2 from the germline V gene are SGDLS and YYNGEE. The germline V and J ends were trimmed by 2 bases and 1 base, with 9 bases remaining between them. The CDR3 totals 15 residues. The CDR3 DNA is TGTGCCAGCAGCGTTTGGGGGCAGAACACCGGGGAGCTGTTTTTT. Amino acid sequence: CASSVWGQNTGELFF.

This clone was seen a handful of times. DNA of the CDR3: TGTGCCAGCAGCTTAGAGCCTTTCTCCTACGAGCAGTACTTC. Translating it yields CASSLEPFSYEQYF. The rearrangement links TRBV7-6 to TRBJ2-7, with D unclear. The CDR3 has 14 amino acids. Deletions cut 1 base from V and 0 bases from J, with 7 bases between. The germline gives CDR1 SGHVS, CDR2 FNYEAQ.

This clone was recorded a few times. The CDR3: CASSLIPGREGGETQYF. CDR3 in DNA: TGTGCCAGCAGCCTAATCCCCGGGCGGGAGGGCGGCGAGACCCAGTACTTC. The chain is built from TRBV5-4 and TRBJ2-5; TRBD2 agrees at 9 bases. The V gene end was trimmed by 4 bases and the J gene end by 5 bases; junction bases not matched to a gene: 15. Per germline, CDR1 SGHNT and CDR2 YYREEE (reference sequence). This CDR3 is built from 17 residues.

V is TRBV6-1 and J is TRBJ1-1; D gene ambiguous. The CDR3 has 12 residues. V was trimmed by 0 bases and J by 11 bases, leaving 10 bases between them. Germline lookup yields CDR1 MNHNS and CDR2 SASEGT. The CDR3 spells CASSEAGFRAFF. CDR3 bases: TGTGCCAGCAGTGAAGCAGGCTTTCGGGCTTTCTTT.

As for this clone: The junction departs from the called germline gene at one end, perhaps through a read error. CDR3 region: CASSLAGDGEQFF. The CDR3 DNA reads TGTGCCAGCAGCCTAGCGGGAGACGGTGAGCAGTTCTTC. The rearrangement joins TRBV7-9 to TRBJ2-1; 10 nucleotides align to TRBD2. The CDR3 extends over 13 amino acids. Germline CDR1 SEHNR, CDR2 FQNEAQ (reference sequence).

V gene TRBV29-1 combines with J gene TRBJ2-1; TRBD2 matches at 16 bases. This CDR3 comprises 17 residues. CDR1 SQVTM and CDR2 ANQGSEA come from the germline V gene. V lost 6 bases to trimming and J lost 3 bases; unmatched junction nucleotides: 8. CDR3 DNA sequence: TGCAGCGTCTCCGGGACTAGCGGGAGGGCCGGCTACAATGAGCAGTTCTTC. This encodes CSVSGTSGRAGYNEQFF.

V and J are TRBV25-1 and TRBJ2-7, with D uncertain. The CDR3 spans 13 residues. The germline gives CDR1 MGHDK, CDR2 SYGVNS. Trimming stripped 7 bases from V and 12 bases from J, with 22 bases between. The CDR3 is CASTKEGPSIPYF. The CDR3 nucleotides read TGTGCCAGCACCAAAGAAGGCCCCTCTATCCCGTACTTC.

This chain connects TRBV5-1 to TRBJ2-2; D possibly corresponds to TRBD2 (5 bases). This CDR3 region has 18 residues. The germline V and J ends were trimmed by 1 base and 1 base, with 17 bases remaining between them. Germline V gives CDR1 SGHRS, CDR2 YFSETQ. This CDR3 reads CASSLLAQHGVNTGELFF. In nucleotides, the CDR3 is TGCGCCAGCAGCTTGCTTGCCCAGCACGGGGTGAACACCGGGGAGCTGTTTTTT.

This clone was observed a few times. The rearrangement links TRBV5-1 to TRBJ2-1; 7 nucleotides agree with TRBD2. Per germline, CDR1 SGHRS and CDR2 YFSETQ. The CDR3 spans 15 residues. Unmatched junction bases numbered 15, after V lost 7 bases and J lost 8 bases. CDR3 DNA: TGCGCCAGCCGGGAGGCCTCTGCTAGCTTGTATGAGCAGTTCTTC. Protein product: CASREASASLYEQFF. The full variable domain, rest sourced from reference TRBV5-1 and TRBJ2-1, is KAGVTQTPRYLIKTRGQQVTLSCSPISGHRSVSWYQQTPGQGLQFLFEYFSETQRNKGNFPGRFSGRQFSNSRSEMNVSTLELGDSALYLCASREASASLYEQFFGPGTRLTVL.

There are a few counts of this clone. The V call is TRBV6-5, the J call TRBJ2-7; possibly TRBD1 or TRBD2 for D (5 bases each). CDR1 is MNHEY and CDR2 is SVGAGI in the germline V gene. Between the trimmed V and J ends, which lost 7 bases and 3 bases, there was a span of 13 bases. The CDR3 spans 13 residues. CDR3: CASTYGTGYEQYF. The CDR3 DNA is TGTGCCAGCACCTACGGGACCGGCTACGAGCAGTACTTC.

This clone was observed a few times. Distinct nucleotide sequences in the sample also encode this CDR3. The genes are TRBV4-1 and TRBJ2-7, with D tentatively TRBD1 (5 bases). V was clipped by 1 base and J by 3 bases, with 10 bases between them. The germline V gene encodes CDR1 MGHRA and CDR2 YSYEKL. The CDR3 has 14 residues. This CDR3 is CASSQVRQGYEQYF. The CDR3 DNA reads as TGCGCCAGCAGCCAAGTTAGGCAGGGCTACGAGCAGTACTTC.

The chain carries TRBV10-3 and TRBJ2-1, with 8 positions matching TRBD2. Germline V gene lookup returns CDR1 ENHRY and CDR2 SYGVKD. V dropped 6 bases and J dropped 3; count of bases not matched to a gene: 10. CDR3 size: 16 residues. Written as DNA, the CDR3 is TGTGCCATCAGGCCAATAGCGGGATCAGACTACAATGAGCAGTTCTTC. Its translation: CAIRPIAGSDYNEQFF.

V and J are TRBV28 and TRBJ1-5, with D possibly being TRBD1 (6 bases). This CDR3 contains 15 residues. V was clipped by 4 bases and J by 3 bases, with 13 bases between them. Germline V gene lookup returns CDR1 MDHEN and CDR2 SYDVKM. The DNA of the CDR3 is TGTGCCAGCAGTTACAGACAGGTCTACAATCAGCCCCAGCATTTT. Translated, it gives CASSYRQVYNQPQHF.

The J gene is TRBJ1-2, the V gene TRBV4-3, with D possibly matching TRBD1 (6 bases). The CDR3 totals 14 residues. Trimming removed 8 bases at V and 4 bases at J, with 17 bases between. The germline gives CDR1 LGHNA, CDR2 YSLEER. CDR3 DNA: TGCGCCAGCCTTAGAAAGGGGGGTCTCTATGGCTACACCTTC. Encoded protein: CASLRKGGLYGYTF.

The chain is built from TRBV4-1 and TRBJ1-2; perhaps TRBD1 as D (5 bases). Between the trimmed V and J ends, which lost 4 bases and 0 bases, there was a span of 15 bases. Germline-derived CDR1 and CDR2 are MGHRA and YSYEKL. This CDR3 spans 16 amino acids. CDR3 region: CASSPMGPSANYGYTF. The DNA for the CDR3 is TGCGCCAGCAGCCCGATGGGGCCCTCTGCTAACTATGGCTACACCTTC.

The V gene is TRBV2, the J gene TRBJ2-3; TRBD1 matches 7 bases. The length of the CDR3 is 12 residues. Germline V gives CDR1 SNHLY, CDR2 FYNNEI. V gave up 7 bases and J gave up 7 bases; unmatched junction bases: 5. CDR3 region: CASTGQENTQYF. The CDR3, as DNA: TGTGCCAGCACAGGACAGGAGAATACGCAGTATTTT.

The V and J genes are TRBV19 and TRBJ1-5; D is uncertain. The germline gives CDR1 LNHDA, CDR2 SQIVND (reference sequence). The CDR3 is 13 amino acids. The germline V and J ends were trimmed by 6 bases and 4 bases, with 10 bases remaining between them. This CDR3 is CASSSHINQPQHF. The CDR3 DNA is TGTGCCAGTAGCTCACATATTAATCAGCCCCAGCATTTT.

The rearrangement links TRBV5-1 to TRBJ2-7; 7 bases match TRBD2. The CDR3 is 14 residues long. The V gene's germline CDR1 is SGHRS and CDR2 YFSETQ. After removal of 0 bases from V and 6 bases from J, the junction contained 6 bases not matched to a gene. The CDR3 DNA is TGCGCCAGCAGCTTGGCGGGGGGACTTGGCGAGCAGTACTTC. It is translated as CASSLAGGLGEQYF. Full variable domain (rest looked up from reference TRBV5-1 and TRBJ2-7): KAGVTQTPRYLIKTRGQQVTLSCSPISGHRSVSWYQQTPGQGLQFLFEYFSETQRNKGNFPGRFSGRQFSNSRSEMNVSTLELGDSALYLCASSLAGGLGEQYFGPGTRLTVT.

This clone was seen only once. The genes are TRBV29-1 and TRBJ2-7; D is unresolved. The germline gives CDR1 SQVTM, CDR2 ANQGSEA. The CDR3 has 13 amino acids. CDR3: CSGVGWDSYEQYF. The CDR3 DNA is TGCAGTGGGGTCGGGTGGGACTCCTACGAGCAGTACTTC.

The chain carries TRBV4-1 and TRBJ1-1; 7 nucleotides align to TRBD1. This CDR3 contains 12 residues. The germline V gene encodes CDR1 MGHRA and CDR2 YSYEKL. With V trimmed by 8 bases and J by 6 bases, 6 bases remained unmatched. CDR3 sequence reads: CASRQGGSEAFF. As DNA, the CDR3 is TGCGCCAGCCGACAGGGTGGTTCTGAAGCTTTCTTT.

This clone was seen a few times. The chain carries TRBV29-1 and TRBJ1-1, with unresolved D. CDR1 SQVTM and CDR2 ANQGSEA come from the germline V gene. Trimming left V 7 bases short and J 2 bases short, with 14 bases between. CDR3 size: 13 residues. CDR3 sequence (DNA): TGCAGCGCCTCGGCGGCCCTTAACACTGAAGCTTTCTTT. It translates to CSASAALNTEAFF.

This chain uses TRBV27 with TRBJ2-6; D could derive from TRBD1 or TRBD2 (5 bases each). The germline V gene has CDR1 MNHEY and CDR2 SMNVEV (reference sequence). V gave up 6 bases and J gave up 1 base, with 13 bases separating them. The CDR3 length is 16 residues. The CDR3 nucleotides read TGTGCCAGCAGGATAAGAGGGGTATCTGGGGCCAACGTCCTGACTTTC. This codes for CASRIRGVSGANVLTF. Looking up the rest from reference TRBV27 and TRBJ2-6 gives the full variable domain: EAQVTQNPRYLITVTGKKLTVTCSQNMNHEYMSWYRQDPGLGLRQIYYSMNVEVTDKGDVPEGYKVSRKEKRNFPLILESPSPNQTSLYFCASRIRGVSGANVLTFGAGSRLTVL.